This TCR beta chain was recorded in a study of blood T cell repertoires in COVID-19. Assay used: immunoSEQ multiplex PCR; TCRdb lists only in-frame clones, some missing. Of about 30,000 clones listed, about 90% are singletons. The CDR3 totals 13 residues. V dropped 6 bases and J dropped 7 bases, with 12 bases sitting between them. The germline gives CDR1 LNHNV, CDR2 YYDKDF (reference sequence). V usage is TRBV15 and J usage is TRBJ1-4, with a tentative D call TRBD1 (5 bases). The sequencing sample was made of peripheral blood. This TCR was sampled from a man aged 50 to 59 with active COVID-19. The CDR3 spells CATRMDRGEKLFF. CDR3 DNA: TGTGCCACCAGGATGGATAGGGGTGAAAAACTGTTTTTT.